This passage covers 26 T cell receptor beta chains from one sample sequenced in a study of T-cell reconstitution after alpha-beta-depleted transplantation in children. Preparation of the TCRbeta library used unique molecular identifiers. TCRdb called the PCR reads again in MiXCR, with one record for every CDR3 protein. The data show just over 350,000 distinct CDR3 sequences, with about 14% seen just once and approximately 4.2% held by the top ten. The sequenced sample was PBMCs, obtained from the stem cell graft. Receptor source: a human donor who donated a stem cell graft to a child with Fanconi anemia.

This clonotype has only a few counts. V is TRBV20-1 and J is TRBJ1-2; 9 bases map to TRBD1. The CDR3 is made up of 13 amino acids. Germline V gene sequence: CDR1 DFQATT, CDR2 SNEGSKA (reference sequence). V lost 0 bases, J lost 8 bases, and 4 bases stayed unmatched. CDR3 residues: CSARDATGGGYTF. The DNA of the CDR3 is TGCAGTGCTAGAGATGCGACAGGGGGGGGCTACACCTTC.

This clonotype has ten or more counts. The V call is TRBV28, the J call TRBJ2-7; D may be TRBD2 (5 bases). V gave up 2 bases and J gave up 4 bases, with 6 bases separating them. Germline V gene lookup returns CDR1 MDHEN and CDR2 SYDVKM. The CDR3 loop spans 12 amino acids. This CDR3 is CASSLGGYEQYV. CDR3 nucleotide sequence: TGTGCCAGCAGTTTAGGAGGTTACGAGCAGTACGTC.

This clonotype has a handful of counts. The rearrangement links TRBV12-3 or TRBV12-4 to TRBJ1-1, with TRBD1 identical over 8 bases. The CDR3 contains 15 residues. V dropped 5 bases and J dropped 2; count of bases not matched to a gene: 7. The CDR3 coding sequence is TGTGCCAGCAGTCCTGGACAGGGTACCAACACTGAAGCTTTCTTT. Protein product: CASSPGQGTNTEAFF.

This clonotype was detected a few times. V gene TRBV5-6 combines with J gene TRBJ2-7, with unresolved D. The CDR3 is made up of 15 amino acids. Germline values: CDR1 SGHDT, CDR2 YYEEEE. V lost 3 bases and J 4 bases, leaving 17 bases between the germline ends. The CDR3 coding sequence is TGTGCCAGCAGCTCGACCCGAACGCCTAATTACGAGCAGTACGTC. Translating gives CASSSTRTPNYEQYV.

This clonotype was counted between two and nine times. The chain combines TRBV5-1 with TRBJ2-3, with D possibly matching TRBD2 (6 bases). CDR1 and CDR2 (germline): SGHRS, YFSETQ. This CDR3 comprises 16 residues. Trimming took 3 bases from V and 6 from J, leaving 20 bases between them. The DNA for the CDR3 is TGCGCCAGCAGCTGGGGACTCACTTCAATAATTGATACGCAGTATTTT. It codes for CASSWGLTSIIDTQYF.

This clonotype has a handful of counts. V gene TRBV20-1 combines with J gene TRBJ2-3; 8 positions agree with TRBD2. The germline CDR1 and CDR2 sequences are DFQATT and SNEGSKA (reference sequence). This CDR3 is built from 15 residues. J lost 5 bases, V lost 5 bases, and 12 bases had no gene match. CDR3 loop: CSAPLGAGVRDTQYF. The CDR3 DNA reads as TGCAGTGCTCCCCTGGGAGCGGGGGTCCGAGATACGCAGTATTTT.

This chain links TRBV6-1 with TRBJ2-1; TRBD1 matches 8 bases. The CDR3 covers 14 residues. J gave up 7 bases and V 8 bases, and 10 bases lay outside the gene matches. Germline-derived CDR1 and CDR2 are MNHNS and SASEGT. Here the CDR3 reads CASPGRGLGNEQFF. CDR3 nucleotide sequence: TGTGCCAGCCCAGGCAGGGGGCTAGGGAATGAGCAGTTCTTC.

This clonotype was seen many times. DNA of the CDR3: TGTGCCAGCAGTCTTCTAGCGGGGGGGACAGATACGCAGTATTTT. Encoded protein: CASSLLAGGTDTQYF. The rearrangement uses TRBV7-9 and TRBJ2-3; 12 nucleotides match TRBD2. V lost 6 bases, J lost 3 bases, and 4 bases stayed unmatched. Per the germline V gene, CDR1 is SEHNR and CDR2 is FQNEAQ (reference sequence). This CDR3 comprises 15 residues. Full variable domain (remainder filled in from reference TRBV7-9 and TRBJ2-3): DTGVSQNPRHKITKRGQNVTFRCDPISEHNRLYWYRQTLGQGPEFLTYFQNEAQLEKSRLLSDRFSAERPKGSFSTLEIQRTEQGDSAMYLCASSLLAGGTDTQYFGPGTRLTVL.

This clonotype was counted only a few times. The chain is built from TRBV7-9 and TRBJ2-1; maybe TRBD2 (6 bases). The germline gives CDR1 SEHNR, CDR2 FQNEAQ (reference sequence). The V gene lost 7 bases and the J gene lost 4 bases, with 14 bases spanning the gap. CDR3 length: 14 residues. The CDR3 reads CASITIGSYNEQFF. CDR3 nucleotide sequence: TGTGCCAGCATTACAATCGGGAGTTACAATGAGCAGTTCTTC.

In its sample, this clonotype was seen a few times. The chain recombines TRBV6-5 with TRBJ1-2, with 8 bases matching TRBD1. CDR3 length: 15 amino acids. Germline V lookup: CDR1 MNHEY, CDR2 SVGAGI. After removal of 4 bases from V and 8 bases from J, the junction contained 12 bases not matched to a gene. CDR3 residues: CASSLGTGGPQGYTF. The CDR3 DNA is TGTGCCAGCAGTTTGGGGACAGGTGGGCCTCAGGGCTACACCTTC.

The chain is built from TRBV12-3 or TRBV12-4 and TRBJ1-3; D unresolved. The V gene lost 3 bases and the J gene lost 1 base, with 10 bases spanning the gap. This CDR3 spans 15 amino acids. Here the CDR3 DNA reads TGTGCCAGCAGTTTGGACGGGAGTTCTGGAAACACCATATATTTT. It yields the protein CASSLDGSSGNTIYF.

This clonotype was seen ten or more times. J is TRBJ2-1 and V is TRBV5-6; D remains ambiguous. CDR1 is SGHDT, CDR2 YYEEEE, per germline. The ends were cut back, 3 bases at V and 0 bases at J, with 16 bases in the middle. The CDR3 contains 17 residues. DNA for the CDR3: TGTGCCAGCAGCTCCTGGATCGAGGCTAACTCCTACAATGAGCAGTTCTTC. This translates into CASSSWIEANSYNEQFF.

V usage is TRBV2 and J usage is TRBJ2-7; a weak D match, TRBD2 (5 bases). This CDR3 spans 14 amino acids. Trimming took 2 bases from V and 6 from J, leaving 14 bases between them. Germline loops: CDR1 SNHLY, CDR2 FYNNEI. DNA for the CDR3: TGTGCCAGCAGTGAAAGAGGGCTTGTGCTCGAGCAGTACTTC. Its protein is CASSERGLVLEQYF.

In this sample, this clonotype turned up a few times. The CDR3 loop reads CSVWSGDGYTF. The CDR3, as DNA: TGCAGTGTATGGTCTGGAGACGGCTACACCTTC. The V gene is TRBV20-1, the J gene TRBJ1-2; D remains unclear. The CDR3 consists of 11 residues. The germline CDR1 and CDR2 sequences are DFQATT and SNEGSKA (reference sequence). The V end was cut by 7 bases, the J end by 8 bases, with 14 bases between.

This chain joins TRBV11-1 and TRBJ2-1; TRBD2 agrees at 10 bases. The CDR3 consists of 21 residues. The trim removed 2 bases at V and 8 bases at J, leaving 24 bases unmatched. Germline CDR1 reads SGHAT; CDR2 reads FQDESV (reference sequence). The CDR3 spells CASSLPTGGSGGAGSEDEQFF. The CDR3 DNA sequence: TGTGCCAGCAGCTTACCCACCGGGGGGAGCGGGGGGGCAGGATCGGAGGATGAGCAGTTCTTC.

In this sample, this clonotype turned up a few times. The chain's CDR3 is CASSLVKQGARTGELFF. DNA of the CDR3: TGTGCCAGCAGCTTAGTAAAGCAGGGGGCGCGGACCGGGGAGCTGTTTTTT. The chain carries TRBV7-2 and TRBJ2-2, with 8 nucleotides matching TRBD1. Germline values: CDR1 SGHTA, CDR2 FQGNSA. Trimming at V came to 1 base and at J to 5 bases, leaving 9 bases not matched to a gene. The CDR3 extends over 17 amino acids.

The V and J genes are TRBV6-2 or TRBV6-3 and TRBJ2-1; 9 bases are shared with TRBD1. This CDR3 comprises 16 residues. Germline V CDR1 and CDR2: MNHEY, SVGEGT. Germline trimming cut 3 bases from V and 5 bases from J; bases unmatched to any gene: 8. CDR3 in DNA: TGTGCCAGCAGTTATTATGGGGACAGGGAGGACAATGAGCAGTTCTTC. Its protein product is CASSYYGDREDNEQFF.

The rearrangement links TRBV12-3 or TRBV12-4 to TRBJ1-2, with D maybe TRBD1 (5 bases). V lost 9 bases, J lost 3 bases, and 11 bases lay in between. The CDR3 runs 12 residues. The DNA of the CDR3 is TGTGCCAGTGGGGCCCTTGACTATGGCTACACCTTC. Its translation is CASGALDYGYTF.

This clonotype was observed at least ten times. V is TRBV7-6 and J is TRBJ1-6, with TRBD1 matching over 8 bases. V shed 5 bases, J shed 5 bases, and the junction held 2 bases outside the gene matches. The CDR3 runs 14 residues. CDR1 is SGHVS and CDR2 is FNYEAQ in the germline V gene. The CDR3: CASSQTGDNSPLHF. The CDR3 bases are TGTGCCAGCAGCCAGACAGGGGATAATTCACCCCTCCACTTT.

Ten or more counts support this clonotype. The chain links TRBV29-1 to TRBJ2-5; no clear D. Looked up from germline, CDR1 is SQVTM and CDR2 is ANQGSEA. V shed 7 bases and J shed 5 bases, with 17 bases lying between them. This CDR3 has 13 amino acids. CDR3 loop: CSAVKAQGETQYF. The CDR3 nucleotides are TGCAGCGCCGTTAAGGCCCAAGGGGAGACCCAGTACTTC. The full variable domain, its missing parts supplied by reference TRBV29-1 and TRBJ2-5, is SAVISQKPSRDICQRGTSLTIQCQVDSQVTMMFWYRQQPGQSLTLIATANQGSEATYESGFVIDKFPISRPNLTFSTLTVSNMSPEDSSIYLCSAVKAQGETQYFGPGTRLLVL.

There are a few counts of this clonotype. The V gene is TRBV10-3, the J gene TRBJ1-2; tentatively, D is TRBD1 (5 bases). The CDR3 covers 12 residues. Trimming pared 7 bases from V and 8 bases from J, leaving 14 bases between. Germline-derived CDR1 and CDR2 are ENHRY and SYGVKD. The CDR3 region has the DNA TGTGCCATCACCTCCGGGACTGGAGGCTACACCTTC. Its translation is CAITSGTGGYTF.

This clonotype was found a few times. This chain joins TRBV12-3 or TRBV12-4 and TRBJ2-1, with 9 bases that match TRBD2. The CDR3 covers 15 residues. V trimming: 6 bases; J trimming: 8 bases; junction bases outside the gene matches: 11. The CDR3, as DNA: TGTGCCAGCAGCTACTTGCGGGGGGGCCAGGATGAGCAGTTCTTC. Translating it yields CASSYLRGGQDEQFF.

This rearrangement joins TRBV20-1 to TRBJ1-6, with TRBD1 identical over 7 bases. The length of the CDR3 is 14 residues. Per the germline V gene, CDR1 is DFQATT and CDR2 is SNEGSKA (reference sequence). J was trimmed by 8 bases and V by 2 bases; bases with no gene match: 6. CDR3 sequence: CSARSRDSYSPLHF. The DNA of the CDR3 is TGCAGTGCTAGATCCCGGGACAGCTATTCACCCCTCCACTTT.

V gene TRBV7-2 combines with J gene TRBJ1-2, with D perhaps TRBD1 (6 bases). The CDR3 contains 14 residues. CDR1 and CDR2 from the germline V gene are SGHTA and FQGNSA. Trimming removed 7 bases from V and 5 bases from J, with 17 bases in between. The chain's CDR3 is CASTQSGGGYGYTF. CDR3 nucleotides: TGTGCCAGCACCCAATCGGGGGGCGGGTATGGCTACACCTTC. The variable domain in full, completed from reference TRBV7-2 and TRBJ1-2, reads GAGVSQSPSNKVTEKGKDVELRCDPISGHTALYWYRQSLGQGLEFLIYFQGNSAPDKSGLPSDRFSAERTGGSVSTLTIQRTQQEDSAVYLCASTQSGGGYGYTFGSGTRLTVV.

The J gene is TRBJ2-1, the V gene TRBV18, with D unclear. CDR1 and CDR2 (germline): KGHSH, LQKENI. CDR3 length: 14 amino acids. V lost 3 bases and J lost 5, with 11 bases in between. DNA for the CDR3: TGTGCCAGCTCACCGAAGGGTAGTAACAATGAGCAGTTCTTC. Translation gives CASSPKGSNNEQFF.

The rearrangement links TRBV11-1 to TRBJ2-1; D is perhaps TRBD1 (6 bases). Germline V gene data show CDR1 as SGHAT and CDR2 as FQDESV (reference sequence). The CDR3 contains 15 residues. Trimming cost V 1 base and J 3 bases, with 10 bases left between them. CDR3 region: CASSLDGGRYNEQFF. CDR3 nucleotide sequence: TGTGCCAGCAGCTTAGATGGGGGCCGCTACAATGAGCAGTTCTTC.